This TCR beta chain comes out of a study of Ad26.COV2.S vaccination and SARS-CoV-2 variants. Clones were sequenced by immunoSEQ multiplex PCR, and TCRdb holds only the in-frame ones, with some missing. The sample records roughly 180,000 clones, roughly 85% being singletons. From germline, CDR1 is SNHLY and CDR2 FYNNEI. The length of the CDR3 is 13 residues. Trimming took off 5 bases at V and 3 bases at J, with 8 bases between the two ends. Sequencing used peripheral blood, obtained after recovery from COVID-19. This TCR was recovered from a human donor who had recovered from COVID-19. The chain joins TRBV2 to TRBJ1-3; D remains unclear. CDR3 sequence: CASSPEIGNTIYF. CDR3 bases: TGTGCCAGCAGTCCTGAGATTGGAAACACCATATATTTT.